This TCR beta chain came from a study of PD-1 blockade in classical Hodgkin lymphoma. Note on this clone: What it binds is not known.

Each patient's relapse followed autologous stem cell transplantation, and brentuximab vedotin exposure varied. Sequencing used immunoSEQ multiplex PCR; TCRdb keeps in-frame clones, though not all of them. The repertoire consists of more than 140,000 clones, with approximately 80% occurring once and the leading ten covering 7.5% to 9.5%. This CDR3 region has 14 residues. V was pared by 8 bases and J by 1 base, with 15 bases between. Per germline, CDR1 ENHRY and CDR2 SYGVKD. General study findings and limits: Individuals initiating nivolumab under 1 year after ASCT were excluded. Newly diagnosed patients were reported to exhibit reduced baseline TCR diversity relative to healthy donors. Unlike CD8+ TCR diversity, which did not rise significantly by C4D1, CD4+ TCR diversity did. The authors have not defined what causes the repertoire differences, possibly disease activity or prior therapy.

This sequence originates from a human donor with classical Hodgkin lymphoma. The sample was peripheral blood mononuclear cells (PBMCs), taken before the second cycle of nivolumab. J is TRBJ2-7 and V is TRBV10-3; a weak D match, TRBD2 (6 bases). The CDR3 loop reads CAIGEWGVSYEQYF. In DNA, the CDR3 is TGTGCCATCGGAGAGTGGGGGGTTTCCTACGAGCAGTACTTC.